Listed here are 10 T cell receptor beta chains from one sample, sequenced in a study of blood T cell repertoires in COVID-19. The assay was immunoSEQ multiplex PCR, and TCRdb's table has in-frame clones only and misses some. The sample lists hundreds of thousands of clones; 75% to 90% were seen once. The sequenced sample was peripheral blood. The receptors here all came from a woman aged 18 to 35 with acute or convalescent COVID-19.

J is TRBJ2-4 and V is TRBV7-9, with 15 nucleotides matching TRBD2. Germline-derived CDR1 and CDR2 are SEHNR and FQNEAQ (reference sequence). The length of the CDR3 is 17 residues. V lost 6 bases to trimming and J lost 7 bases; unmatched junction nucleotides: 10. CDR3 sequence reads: CASRYRNGTSGRNIQYF. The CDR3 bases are TGTGCCAGCAGGTACAGAAACGGGACTAGCGGGAGGAACATTCAGTACTTC.

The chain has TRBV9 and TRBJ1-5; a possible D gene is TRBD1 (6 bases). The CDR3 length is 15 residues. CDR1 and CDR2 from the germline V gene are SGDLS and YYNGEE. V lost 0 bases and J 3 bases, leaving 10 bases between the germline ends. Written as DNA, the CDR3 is TGTGCCAGCAGCGTAGCAGGGGCGACCAATCAGCCCCAGCATTTT. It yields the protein CASSVAGATNQPQHF.

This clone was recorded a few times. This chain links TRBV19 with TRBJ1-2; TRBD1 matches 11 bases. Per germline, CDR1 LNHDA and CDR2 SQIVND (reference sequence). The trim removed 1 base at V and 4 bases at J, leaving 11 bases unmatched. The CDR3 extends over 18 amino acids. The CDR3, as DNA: TGTGCCAGTAGTATAGTTCGCCCGGGACAGGGGGTAACCTATGGCTACACCTTC. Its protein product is CASSIVRPGQGVTYGYTF.

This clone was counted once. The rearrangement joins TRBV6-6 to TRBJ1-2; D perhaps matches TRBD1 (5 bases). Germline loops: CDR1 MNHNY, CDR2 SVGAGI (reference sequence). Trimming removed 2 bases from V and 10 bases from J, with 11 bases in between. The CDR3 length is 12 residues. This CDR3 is CASSYDSLDYTF. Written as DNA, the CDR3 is TGTGCCAGCAGTTACGACAGCCTGGACTACACCTTC.

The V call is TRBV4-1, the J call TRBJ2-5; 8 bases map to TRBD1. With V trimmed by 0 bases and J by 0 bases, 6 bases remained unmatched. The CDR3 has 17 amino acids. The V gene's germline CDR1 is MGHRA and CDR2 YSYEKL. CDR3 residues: CASSQEGNRGNQETQYF. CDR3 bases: TGCGCCAGCAGCCAAGAGGGGAACAGGGGGAACCAAGAGACCCAGTACTTC.

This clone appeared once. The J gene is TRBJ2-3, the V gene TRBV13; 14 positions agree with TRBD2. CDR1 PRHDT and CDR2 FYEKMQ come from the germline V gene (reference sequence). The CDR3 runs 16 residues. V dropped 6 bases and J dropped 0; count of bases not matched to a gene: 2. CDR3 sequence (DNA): TGTGCCAGCAGTTGGACTAGCGGGGGGAGCACAGATACGCAGTATTTT. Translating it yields CASSWTSGGSTDTQYF. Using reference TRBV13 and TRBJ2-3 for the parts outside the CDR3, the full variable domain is AAGVIQSPRHLIKEKRETATLKCYPIPRHDTVYWYQQGPGQDPQFLISFYEKMQSDKGSIPDRFSAQQFSDYHSELNMSSLELGDSALYFCASSWTSGGSTDTQYFGPGTRLTVL.

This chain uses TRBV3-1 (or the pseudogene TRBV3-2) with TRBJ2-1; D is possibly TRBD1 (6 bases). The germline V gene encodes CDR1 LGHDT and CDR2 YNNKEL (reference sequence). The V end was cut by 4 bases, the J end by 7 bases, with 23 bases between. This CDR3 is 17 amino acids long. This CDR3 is CASSPPYGPGARNEQFF. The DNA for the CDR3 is TGTGCCAGCAGCCCTCCATATGGGCCAGGGGCTAGGAATGAGCAGTTCTTC.

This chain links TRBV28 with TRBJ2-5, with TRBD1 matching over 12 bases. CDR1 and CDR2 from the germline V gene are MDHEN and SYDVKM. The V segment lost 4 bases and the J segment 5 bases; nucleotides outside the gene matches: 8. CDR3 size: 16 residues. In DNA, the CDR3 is TGTGCCAGCAGTTCCCCGGGACAGGGGGCTCAGGAGACCCAGTACTTC. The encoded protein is CASSSPGQGAQETQYF.

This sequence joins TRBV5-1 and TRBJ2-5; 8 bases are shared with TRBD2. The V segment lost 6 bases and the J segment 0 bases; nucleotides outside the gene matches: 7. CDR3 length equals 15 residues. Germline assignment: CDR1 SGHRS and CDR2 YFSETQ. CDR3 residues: CASKRGGGNQETQYF. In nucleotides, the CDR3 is TGCGCCAGCAAAAGAGGCGGGGGGAACCAAGAGACCCAGTACTTC.

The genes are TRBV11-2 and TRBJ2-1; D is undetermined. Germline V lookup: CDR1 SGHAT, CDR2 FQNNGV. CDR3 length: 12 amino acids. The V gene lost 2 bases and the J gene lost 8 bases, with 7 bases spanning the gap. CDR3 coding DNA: TGTGCCAGCAGCTTAACGGTGGATGAGCAGTTCTTC. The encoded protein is CASSLTVDEQFF.